These T cell receptor beta chains were read from a single sample in a study of T cells in Graves' hyperthyroidism and ophthalmopathy. One entry per CDR3 protein results from TCRdb running MiXCR on the multiplex PCR reads. The sample contains under 450,000 distinct CDR3 sequences, about 18% of which appear only once. The sample comprised blood. All receptors derive from a woman under 40 with Graves' hyperthyroidism that later progressed to Graves' ophthalmopathy. The CDR3 runs from the conserved cysteine through the conserved F or W. The D gene is left open where the match is weak. Clone size is given for some rows only: seen once, a few or many times, or a class if the clone is expanded.

>.|few|TRBJ2-7|TRBV19
CASAVTVSRYEQYF
TGTGCCAGCGCTGTGACTGTTTCAAGGTACGAGCAGTACTTC
>TRBD1|many|TRBJ1-2|TRBV12-3/TRBV12-4
CASSGDSPYGYTF
TGTGCCAGCAGCGGGGACAGCCCCTATGGCTACACCTTC
>.|many|TRBJ2-5|TRBV6-6
CASSYSGAGEETQYF
TGTGCCAGCAGTTACTCGGGGGCGGGGGAAGAGACCCAGTACTTC
>TRBD1|many|TRBJ2-7|TRBV7-8
CASRARQGSSYEQYF
TGTGCCAGCAGAGCCAGACAGGGGAGCTCCTACGAGCAGTACTTC
>TRBD1|many|TRBJ1-4|TRBV20-1
CSARDTQGVELFF
TGCAGTGCGAGGGACACCCAGGGGGTAGAACTGTTTTTT
>.|many|TRBJ2-6|TRBV28
CASGELSGANVLTF
TGTGCCAGTGGAGAACTATCCGGGGCCAACGTCCTGACTTTC
>.|many|TRBJ1-2|TRBV6-2/TRBV6-3
CATGAGDLWSYTF
TGTGCCACCGGGGCAGGGGACCTATGGAGCTACACCTTC
>.|.|TRBJ1-1|TRBV19
CASSIENPPGLAEAFF
TGTGCCAGTAGTATAGAAAATCCTCCAGGGTTGGCTGAAGCTTTCTTT
>TRBD1|many|TRBJ2-5|TRBV7-9
CASSPGRIEGAQETQYF
TGTGCCAGCAGCCCGGGCAGGATCGAGGGGGCGCAAGAGACCCAGTACTTC
>.|many|TRBJ2-1|TRBV2
CASNLGLLQFF
TGTGCCAGCAACTTGGGCCTGCTGCAGTTCTTC
>.|many|TRBJ2-1|TRBV5-1
CASSLNYEQFF
TGCGCCAGCAGCTTGAACTATGAGCAGTTCTTC
>TRBD2|many|TRBJ2-7|TRBV19
CASSMSSGGLSSYEQYF
TGTGCCAGTAGTATGAGTAGCGGGGGCCTTAGCTCCTACGAGCAGTACTTC
>.|many|TRBJ1-3|TRBV5-1
CASGDAGNTIYF
TGCGCCAGCGGGGACGCTGGAAACACCATATATTTT
>.|many|TRBJ2-6|TRBV2
CASRGDNSGANVLTF
TGTGCCAGCAGGGGCGACAACTCTGGGGCCAACGTCCTGACTTTC
>.|many|TRBJ1-1|TRBV27
CASSSGGQANTEAFF
TGTGCCAGCAGTTCGGGGGGCCAGGCAAACACTGAAGCTTTCTTT
>.|.|TRBJ2-7|TRBV30
CAWRTRQEQYF
TGTGCCTGGAGAACCAGGCAAGAGCAGTACTTC
>.|few|TRBJ2-1|TRBV4-1
CASSLPQQGSYNEQFF
TGCGCCAGCAGCCTCCCTCAACAGGGCTCCTACAATGAGCAGTTCTTC
>.|.|TRBJ1-1|TRBV27
CASSFGGPSNTEAFF
TGTGCCAGCAGTTTTGGGGGCCCGTCGAACACTGAAGCTTTCTTT
>.|few|TRBJ1-1|TRBV19
CASSTSFWDTEAFF
TGTGCCAGTAGTACGTCGTTTTGGGACACTGAAGCTTTCTTT
>.|many|TRBJ2-1|TRBV2
CASNRQSYNEQFF
TGTGCCAGCAATCGGCAGAGTTACAATGAGCAGTTCTTC
>TRBD1|few|TRBJ2-7|TRBV28
CASTRDLAGTDEQYF
TGTGCCAGCACCCGCGACTTGGCCGGGACAGACGAGCAGTACTTC
>.|.|TRBJ2-1|TRBV28
CASTDLSSYNEQFF
TGTGCCAGCACCGACCTGAGCTCCTACAATGAGCAGTTCTTC
>TRBD1|.|TRBJ2-7|TRBV29-1
CSVEERGQGGIEQYF
TGCAGCGTTGAAGAGAGGGGACAGGGCGGAATCGAGCAGTACTTC
>.|few|TRBJ2-2|TRBV7-9
CASSLGGIVGKRNTGELFF
TGTGCCAGCAGCTTAGGCGGGATCGTCGGTAAGAGGAACACCGGGGAGCTGTTTTTT
>TRBD1|many|TRBJ1-5|TRBV2
CASSQEGAGHQPQHF
TGTGCCAGCAGCCAGGAGGGGGCGGGCCATCAGCCCCAGCATTTT
>.|many|TRBJ1-1|TRBV6-2/TRBV6-3
CASSYSTLHGNTEAFF
TGTGCCAGCAGTTACTCGACTTTGCATGGGAACACTGAAGCTTTCTTT
>.|many|TRBJ1-1|TRBV20-1
CSATGAKLHGLNTEAFF
TGCAGTGCTACCGGAGCAAAACTCCACGGACTCAACACTGAAGCTTTCTTT
>TRBD1|many|TRBJ2-3|TRBV20-1
CSAVDRGTDTQYF
TGCAGTGCTGTGGACAGGGGGACAGATACGCAGTATTTT
>.|many|TRBJ2-3|TRBV5-6
CASSLDSQISTDTQYF
TGTGCCAGCAGCTTGGACAGCCAGATTAGCACAGATACGCAGTATTTT
>.|many|TRBJ1-2|TRBV28
CASSLTGRDGYTF
TGTGCCAGCAGTTTAACAGGGCGTGATGGCTACACCTTC
>.|many|TRBJ1-1|TRBV29-1
CSVEGGMNTEAFF
TGCAGCGTTGAGGGGGGCATGAACACTGAAGCTTTCTTT
>.|.|TRBJ2-7|TRBV2
CASGASPVIREQYF
TGTGCCAGCGGGGCCAGTCCCGTTATAAGGGAGCAGTACTTC
>TRBD1|many|TRBJ2-3|TRBV2
CASSEVDRADTQYF
TGTGCCAGCAGTGAAGTTGACAGGGCAGATACGCAGTATTTT
>TRBD1|many|TRBJ2-1|TRBV19
CASSTGQGFDEQFF
TGTGCCAGTAGTACCGGACAGGGTTTTGATGAGCAGTTCTTC
>.|many|TRBJ1-1|TRBV5-4
CASSLQAERRNTEAFF
TGTGCCAGCAGCTTGCAGGCGGAGAGGAGGAACACTGAAGCTTTCTTT
>.|.|TRBJ2-3|TRBV10-1
CASSDGGSGTDTQYF
TGCGCCAGCAGTGACGGAGGGTCGGGCACAGATACGCAGTATTTT
>.|many|TRBJ1-1|TRBV4-1
CASSQDLGRRNTEAFF
TGCGCCAGCAGCCAAGATCTGGGCAGGAGGAACACTGAAGCTTTCTTT
>TRBD1|.|TRBJ2-1|TRBV19
CASRRGLSEQFF
TGTGCCAGTAGGAGGGGGCTAAGTGAGCAGTTCTTC
>.|few|TRBJ2-2|TRBV10-2
CASSDPGETYTGELFF
TGCGCCAGCAGTGACCCAGGGGAGACCTACACCGGGGAGCTGTTTTTT
>.|.|TRBJ1-3|TRBV7-9
CASSHLLDSGNTIYF
TGTGCCAGCAGCCACCTTCTGGACTCTGGAAACACCATATATTTT
>.|.|TRBJ2-3|TRBV6-2/TRBV6-3
CASSGQSADTQYF
TGTGCCAGCAGTGGACAGTCGGCAGATACGCAGTATTTT